This T cell receptor (beta chain) was retrieved from a study of T cells after yellow fever vaccination. Study information: Any fraction with a low cell number was prepared using SMART-Seq v4 Ultra Low Input.

Study-wide results and limits: A large majority of primary-vaccination clones showed up again after the booster (roughly 95% CD4, about 90% CD8).

By 5'RACE template switching, TCR cDNA was produced, with a universal primer site and UMIs added in the process. TCRdb reprocessed the 5' RACE reads via MiXCR and lists one record per CDR3 protein. Here the sample spans about 320,000 distinct CDR3 sequences, 9.5% to 15% being singletons. Worth noting for this clonotype: What it recognizes is unknown.

Trimming removed 1 base from V and 6 bases from J, with 10 bases in between. From germline, CDR1 is SGHTA and CDR2 FQGNSA. This CDR3 has 13 amino acids. The clonotype originates from a man younger than 35 who received the YFV17D yellow fever vaccine. The J gene is TRBJ2-7, the V gene TRBV7-2; weak D call: TRBD2 (5 bases). The sequencing used CD4+ T cells sorted from PBMCs, collected 15 days after the yellow fever booster vaccination. In DNA form, the CDR3 reads TGTGCCAGCAGCTTAGATTGGGCGGGCGAGCAGTACGTC. Translating gives CASSLDWAGEQYV.